Presented here are 13 T cell receptor beta chains from one specimen sequenced in a study of cytomegalovirus exposure and HLA in healthy donors. Primers included in the PCR were 60 Vbeta and 13 Jbeta primers. Some clones are missing from TCRdb's copy, which holds only in-frame ones; the method was immunoSEQ multiplex PCR. This repertoire shows 100,000 to 150,000 clones, less than 85% found once; its top ten account for roughly 20%. Material for sequencing was PBMCs. All receptors derive from a man aged 18 to 35 in good health and CMV-seropositive.

V gene TRBV2 combines with J gene TRBJ2-7; 11 nucleotides match TRBD2. Per germline, CDR1 SNHLY and CDR2 FYNNEI. The V segment lost 6 bases and the J segment 2 bases; nucleotides outside the gene matches: 3. The CDR3 is 14 residues long. CDR3 nucleotides: TGTGCCAGCAGGGGGACTAGCGGTGCCTACGAGCAGTACTTC. The encoded protein is CASRGTSGAYEQYF.

The chain carries TRBV4-2 and TRBJ2-1, with 10 bases fitting TRBD2. J lost 13 bases, V lost 1 base, and 10 bases had no gene match. The V gene's germline CDR1 is LGHNA and CDR2 YNFKEQ. The CDR3 runs 15 residues. As DNA, the CDR3 is TGTGCCAGCAGCCAAGCTTCCCTAGCGGGGGCTCAACAGTTCTTC. Encoded protein: CASSQASLAGAQQFF.

This clone was recorded a few times. V gene TRBV7-2 combines with J gene TRBJ2-7; D ambiguous. This CDR3 has 12 amino acids. Deletions cut 2 bases from V and 6 bases from J, with 8 bases between. Germline V CDR1 and CDR2: SGHTA, FQGNSA. The CDR3 reads CASSLYNSEQYF. In nucleotides, the CDR3 is TGTGCCAGCAGCTTATATAACAGCGAGCAGTACTTC.

V gene TRBV4-2 combines with J gene TRBJ2-1, with 11 bases that match TRBD2. V trimming: 0 bases; J trimming: 8 bases; junction bases outside the gene matches: 6. CDR1 is LGHNA, CDR2 YNFKEQ, per germline. There are 16 residues in the CDR3. The CDR3 region is CASSQDPSGGTDEQFF. The CDR3 DNA is TGTGCCAGCAGCCAAGATCCTAGCGGGGGGACGGATGAGCAGTTCTTC.

The chain links TRBV28 to TRBJ2-3, with 7 bases identical to TRBD2. The length of the CDR3 is 15 residues. Germline assignment: CDR1 MDHEN and CDR2 SYDVKM. V gave up 5 bases and J gave up 8 bases; unmatched junction bases: 13. This CDR3 reads CASSPINQGLGTQYF. The DNA of the CDR3 is TGTGCCAGCAGTCCCATAAATCAAGGACTAGGTACGCAGTATTTT.

The V call is TRBV11-2, the J call TRBJ1-4, with 9 bases identical to TRBD1. With 5 bases clipped from V and 7 bases from J, the junction kept 8 bases outside the gene matches. In germline, CDR1 is SGHAT, CDR2 FQNNGV. The CDR3 covers 15 residues. The CDR3 DNA reads as TGTGCCAGCAGCGGACGGACAGGGGATGTTGAAAAACTGTTTTTT. As protein: CASSGRTGDVEKLFF.

The chain recombines TRBV28 with TRBJ1-1, with 8 bases aligning to TRBD1. Germline loops: CDR1 MDHEN, CDR2 SYDVKM. The J segment lost 2 bases and the V segment lost 7 bases, leaving 21 bases of the junction unmatched. This CDR3 contains 19 residues. The CDR3 coding sequence is TGTGCCAGCACGTATGGCCCATTCCCGGACAGGGCCTTCAACACTGAAGCTTTCTTT. Amino acids: CASTYGPFPDRAFNTEAFF. The complete variable domain, with remaining parts taken from reference TRBV28 and TRBJ1-1, reads DVKVTQSSRYLVKRTGEKVFLECVQDMDHENMFWYRQDPGLGLRLIYFSYDVKMKEKGDIPEGYSVSREKKERFSLILESASTNQTSMYLCASTYGPFPDRAFNTEAFFGQGTRLTVV.

This sequence joins TRBV2 and TRBJ2-7, with D maybe TRBD1 (6 bases). Between the trimmed V and J ends, which lost 6 bases and 0 bases, there was a span of 18 bases. CDR3 length: 16 residues. Per germline, CDR1 SNHLY and CDR2 FYNNEI. The CDR3 sequence: CASSLSTGTSSYEQYF. The CDR3, as DNA: TGTGCCAGCAGCCTGTCCACAGGGACGAGCTCCTACGAGCAGTACTTC. The variable domain in full, completed from reference TRBV2 and TRBJ2-7, reads EPEVTQTPSHQVTQMGQEVILRCVPISNHLYFYWYRQILGQKVEFLVSFYNNEISEKSEIFDDQFSVERPDGSNFTLKIRSTKLEDSAMYFCASSLSTGTSSYEQYFGPGTRLTVT.

This rearrangement joins TRBV7-6 to TRBJ2-1; TRBD1 matches 7 bases. The V and J ends lost 3 bases and 8 bases, in that order; junction bases with no gene match: 7. This CDR3 region has 14 residues. Per germline, CDR1 SGHVS and CDR2 FNYEAQ. This CDR3 reads CASSFMTGTDEQFF. The CDR3 coding sequence is TGTGCCAGCAGCTTTATGACAGGGACGGATGAGCAGTTCTTC.

V is TRBV30 and J is TRBJ2-4; maybe TRBD2 (5 bases). This CDR3 region has 15 residues. CDR1 GTSNPN and CDR2 SVGIG come from the germline V gene (reference sequence). Trimming shortened V by 5 bases and J by 5 bases, and 19 bases separated the two germline ends. DNA of the CDR3: TGTGCCTGGGCCCGCGGAGGACTCTACGAAAACATTCAGTACTTC. It specifies CAWARGGLYENIQYF.

In regard to this clone: This likely comes from a read error, as the CDR3 has no conserved phenylalanine or tryptophan at its end. No DNA is shown, since the ends of the CDR3 on it are uncertain; the CDR3 is the one TCRdb lists. V and J are TRBV21-1 and TRBJ1-5; no check of the table's D call, TRBD1, against the DNA was made. TRBV21-1 is described as a pseudogene. The CDR3 sequence runs 13 residues, both termini included. This CDR3 is CASSKARFQPQHL.

The J gene is TRBJ1-1, the V gene TRBV14; no definite D call. CDR3 length: 11 residues. The germline gives CDR1 SGHDN, CDR2 FVKESK. Trimming stripped 4 bases from V and 7 bases from J, with 7 bases between. The chain's CDR3 is CASSLFGEAFF. The CDR3 nucleotides read TGTGCCAGCAGCCTATTCGGTGAAGCTTTCTTT.

The V gene is TRBV11-2, the J gene TRBJ2-1; 7 bases are shared with TRBD1. This CDR3 is 14 amino acids long. In germline, CDR1 is SGHAT, CDR2 FQNNGV. V was pared by 3 bases and J by 9 bases, with 8 bases of the junction left unmatched. The CDR3 bases are TGTGCCAGCAGCTTGGACAGGAGGTTGGCTGAGCAGTTCTTC. Amino acids: CASSLDRRLAEQFF.